This T cell receptor beta chain is drawn from a study of T cells of healthy individuals (dated by TCRdb to the late 2010s). Details on this clonotype: Its target antigen remains unknown. Base qualities are not recorded, but no much larger clone differs from it by a single base.

V is pared back by 3 bases and J by 0 bases, with 9 bases lying between the germline termini. The germline V gene yields ENHRY for CDR1 and SYGVKD for CDR2. The CDR3, cysteine through phenylalanine, is 15 amino acids long. Only the CDR3 DNA stays, 45 bases, in frame from base 1. The library was produced with 5' RACE. The instrument was an Illumina MiSeq. TCRdb cleaned the public reads at Q25 with fastp, built clones with MiXCR and kept in-frame beta chains. When rows share a CDR3 protein, they turn into one entry using the most common DNA and genes. In this sample the table shows 53,000 or so distinct CDR3 sequences, about 14% of which occur a single time. Together, the top ten hold 15% to 20% of the sample.

This TCR came from a human donor in good health. The rearrangement joined TRBV10-3 to TRBJ1-3, and perhaps TRBD1 as D gene, on 5 matching bases. The CDR3 region: CAISESRASGNTIYF. The sequenced DNA is TGTGCCATCAGTGAATCCAGGGCCTCTGGAAACACCATATATTTT.